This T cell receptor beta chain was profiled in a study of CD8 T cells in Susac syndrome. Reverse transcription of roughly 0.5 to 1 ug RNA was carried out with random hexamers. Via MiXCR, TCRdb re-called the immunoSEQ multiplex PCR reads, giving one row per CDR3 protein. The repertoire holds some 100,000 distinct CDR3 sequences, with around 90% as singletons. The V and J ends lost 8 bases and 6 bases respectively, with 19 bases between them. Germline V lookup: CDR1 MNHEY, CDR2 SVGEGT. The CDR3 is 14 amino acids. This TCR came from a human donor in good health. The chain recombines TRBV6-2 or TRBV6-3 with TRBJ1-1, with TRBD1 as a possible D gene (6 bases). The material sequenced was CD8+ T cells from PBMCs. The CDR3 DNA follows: TGTGCCAGCGTAATAGGGGGGCCAATGGCTGAAGCTTTCTTT. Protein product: CASVIGGPMAEAFF.